These 29 T cell receptor beta chains were sequenced from one sample in a study of regulatory T cells in long-lasting Graves disease. Sample time point: newly diagnosed GD, antithyroid drugs for less than 3 months. PBMCs were the source of the RNA used for TCR sequencing. Researchers made TCR beta libraries by using iRepertoire HTBI primers and running Arm-PCR on CDR3 regions. TCRdb used MiXCR to reprocess the multiplex PCR reads, holding one entry per CDR3 protein. The sample yields more than 400,000 distinct CDR3 sequences, around 15% seen once. These data were likewise used in another study, on T cells in Graves' hyperthyroidism and ophthalmopathy.

This specimen consisted of peripheral blood mononuclear cells (PBMCs), obtained at new diagnosis, from a patient treated with antithyroid drugs. The receptors were sampled from a man between 40 and 49 years old with Graves disease.

At least ten counts were recorded for this clonotype. The chain uses TRBV5-1 and TRBJ2-1; D might be TRBD2 (6 bases). V was pared by 0 bases and J by 0 bases, with 7 bases between. This CDR3 is built from 15 residues. In germline, CDR1 is SGHRS, CDR2 YFSETQ. The CDR3 loop is CASSLVAASYNEQFF. The CDR3 DNA is TGCGCCAGCAGCTTGGTAGCGGCCTCCTACAATGAGCAGTTCTTC.

This clonotype was recorded many times. The chain joins TRBV27 to TRBJ1-6; no clear D gene. Trimming removed 5 bases from V and 9 bases from J, with 17 bases in between. From germline, CDR1 is MNHEY and CDR2 SMNVEV (reference sequence). The CDR3 is 15 residues long. CDR3 region: CASSPRGEGVSPLHF. CDR3 DNA sequence: TGTGCCAGCAGTCCCCGCGGGGAGGGAGTTTCACCCCTCCACTTT.

As DNA, the CDR3 is TGTGCCATCAGTACCAGCAATCAGCCCCAGCATTTT. It is translated as CAISTSNQPQHF. The chain couples TRBV10-3 to TRBJ1-5, with D unresolved. CDR3 length: 12 residues. Trimming took 5 bases from V and 1 from J, leaving 3 bases between them. Germline loops: CDR1 ENHRY, CDR2 SYGVKD.

Ten or more counts support this clonotype. The chain carries TRBV30 and TRBJ2-7; 9 bases agree with TRBD2. The CDR3 runs to 17 residues. J gave up 1 base and V 0 bases, and 10 bases lay outside the gene matches. Germline lookup yields CDR1 GTSNPN and CDR2 SVGIG (reference sequence). The CDR3 spells CAWSVPRFSGRSYEQYF. Here the CDR3 DNA reads TGTGCCTGGAGTGTACCACGTTTTAGCGGGAGATCCTACGAGCAGTACTTC. Looking up the rest from reference TRBV30 and TRBJ2-7 gives the full variable domain: SQTIHQWPATLVQPVGSPLSLECTVEGTSNPNLYWYRQAAGRGLQLLFYSVGIGQISSEVPQNLSASRPQDRQFILSSKKLLLSDSGFYLCAWSVPRFSGRSYEQYFGPGTRLTVT.

As to this clonotype: A much more abundant neighbour one base away suggests this may be a read error. Because it lacks the conserved phenylalanine or tryptophan at the end, this CDR3 is likely a read error. The chain has TRBV12-3 or TRBV12-4 and TRBJ2-1; D remains unclear. Trimming stripped 8 bases from V and 9 bases from J, with 17 bases between. This CDR3 has 13 amino acids. The CDR3 loop reads CASQNVGVGEQFL. Written as DNA, the CDR3 is TGTGCCAGCCAAAATGTGGGCGTGGGTGAGCAGTTCCTC.

This clonotype has a handful of counts. The chain has TRBV3-1 and TRBJ2-1; 11 nucleotides match TRBD2. CDR3 size: 15 residues. V shed 2 bases, J shed 9 bases, and the junction held 6 bases outside the gene matches. The germline V gene has CDR1 LGHDT and CDR2 YNNKEL (reference sequence). CDR3 in amino acids: CASSQRLAGGFEQFF. The CDR3 DNA reads as TGTGCCAGCAGCCAACGCCTAGCGGGAGGCTTTGAGCAGTTCTTC.

This clonotype has a count of ten or more. This sequence joins TRBV2 and TRBJ2-1, with D perhaps assigned TRBD1 or TRBD2 (6 bases each). The tail of the sequence fits TRBJ2-5 better, so the J call may be wrong. CDR1 and CDR2 from the germline V gene are SNHLY and FYNNEI. The CDR3 covers 13 residues. The CDR3 DNA reads as TGTGCCAGCTGGGGGGCAGGGTTAGAGACCCAGTACTTC. Amino acid sequence: CASWGAGLETQYF.

The gene calls are TRBV7-9 and TRBJ2-3; D possibly matches TRBD1 or TRBD2 (5 bases each). Trimming stripped 5 bases from V and 3 bases from J, with 15 bases between. Germline-derived CDR1 and CDR2 are SEHNR and FQNEAQ (reference sequence). The CDR3 is made up of 15 amino acids. CDR3 sequence (DNA): TGTGCCAGCAGCCCTATACAGGAGGTTACAGATACGCAGTATTTT. This sequence encodes CASSPIQEVTDTQYF.

In this sample, this clonotype turned up a few times. This rearrangement joins TRBV5-4 to TRBJ1-1; tentative D call: TRBD1 (5 bases). Trimming took off 4 bases at V and 1 base at J, with 14 bases between the two ends. The CDR3 has 15 amino acids. Looked up from germline, CDR1 is SGHNT and CDR2 is YYREEE (reference sequence). CDR3 nucleotides: TGTGCCAGCAGCCAACCAGGGTGCGCGAACACTGAAGCTTTCTTT. Protein: CASSQPGCANTEAFF.

In its sample, this clonotype was seen many times. The chain recombines TRBV29-1 with TRBJ2-3; D remains ambiguous. CDR3 length: 14 residues. Germline V gene sequence: CDR1 SQVTM, CDR2 ANQGSEA. Trimming pared 1 base from V and 0 bases from J, leaving 8 bases between. The CDR3 DNA follows: TGCAGCGTTGAAGGCAGTGCTAGCACAGATACGCAGTATTTT. Translating gives CSVEGSASTDTQYF.

This clonotype was observed many times. The chain has TRBV20-1 and TRBJ2-4; D uncertain. The CDR3 is 13 residues long. Per the germline V gene, CDR1 is DFQATT and CDR2 is SNEGSKA (reference sequence). V shed 3 bases and J shed 0 bases, with 6 bases lying between them. The DNA of the CDR3 is TGCAGTGCTAGCGACAAAGCCAAAAACATTCAGTACTTC. Translating it yields CSASDKAKNIQYF.

This clonotype came up many times. The rearrangement uses TRBV28 and TRBJ1-4; possibly TRBD1 for D (5 bases). V dropped 2 bases and J dropped 0 bases, with 7 bases sitting between them. The CDR3 is 15 residues long. Germline V CDR1 and CDR2: MDHEN, SYDVKM. The CDR3 sequence: CASSLGDPTNEKLFF. CDR3 DNA sequence: TGTGCCAGCAGTTTAGGGGACCCAACTAATGAAAAACTGTTTTTT.

This clonotype was detected a few times. This sequence joins TRBV6-1 and TRBJ2-4; perhaps TRBD1 as D (6 bases). The CDR3 length is 15 residues. V lost 6 bases, J lost 3 bases, and 15 bases lay in between. Germline assignment: CDR1 MNHNS and CDR2 SASEGT. The CDR3 protein is CASSPWGQNKNIQYF. CDR3 coding DNA: TGTGCCAGCAGCCCCTGGGGGCAGAACAAAAACATTCAGTACTTC.

This clonotype was seen a handful of times. The rearrangement joins TRBV29-1 to TRBJ2-7; D gene uncertain. The V gene's germline CDR1 is SQVTM and CDR2 ANQGSEA. The CDR3 has 12 amino acids. The germline V and J ends were trimmed by 1 base and 6 bases, with 10 bases remaining between them. CDR3 sequence (DNA): TGCAGCGTTGAAGGCTTGAGTCTCGAGCAGTACTTC. Its protein is CSVEGLSLEQYF.

The genes are TRBV19 and TRBJ2-3, with 10 bases lining up with TRBD2. Germline V gene sequence: CDR1 LNHDA, CDR2 SQIVND (reference sequence). Germline trimming cut 6 bases from V and 4 bases from J; bases unmatched to any gene: 10. This CDR3 is built from 16 residues. CDR3 coding DNA: TGTGCCAGTAGGTTAGCGGGAGGACGCTCGGCAGATACGCAGTATTTT. It codes for CASRLAGGRSADTQYF.

The sample holds a few counts of this clonotype. The CDR3 bases are TGTGCCAGCAGTTGGCGGGGTTCCGACACTGAAGCTTTCTTT. Encoded protein: CASSWRGSDTEAFF. The chain uses TRBV28 and TRBJ1-1, with D unresolved. From germline, CDR1 is MDHEN and CDR2 SYDVKM. V was clipped by 4 bases and J by 3 bases, with 12 bases between them. The CDR3 runs 14 residues.

Turning to this clonotype: A single base separates this from a much larger clone, so it may be a read error. The chain is built from TRBV28 and TRBJ1-1; D remains ambiguous. Germline V gene lookup returns CDR1 MDHEN and CDR2 SYDVKM. The CDR3 extends over 15 amino acids. The chain's CDR3 is CASTRGFGRNTGAFF. The CDR3 DNA is TGTGCCAGCACTCGAGGATTCGGGAGGAACACTGGAGCTTTCTTT.

This clonotype occurred many times. The chain links TRBV20-1 to TRBJ1-5; D perhaps matches TRBD1 (6 bases). Germline CDR1 and CDR2: DFQATT and SNEGSKA (reference sequence). The CDR3 is made up of 17 amino acids. The V and J ends lost 0 bases and 0 bases respectively, with 15 bases between them. The CDR3 coding sequence is TGCAGTGCTAGAGATTGGGGACACCCCTATAGCAATCAGCCCCAGCATTTT. Its translation is CSARDWGHPYSNQPQHF.

In its sample, this clonotype was seen many times. The chain recombines TRBV3-1 with TRBJ2-5, with a tentative D call TRBD1 (6 bases). This CDR3 has 14 amino acids. V was trimmed by 1 base and J by 2 bases, leaving 8 bases between them. Per germline, CDR1 LGHDT and CDR2 YNNKEL (reference sequence). CDR3 in DNA: TGTGCCAGCAGCCAAGGAAGGGGGCAAGAGACCCAGTACTTC. This sequence encodes CASSQGRGQETQYF.

This clonotype was detected many times. V and J are TRBV5-1 and TRBJ2-1; 8 nucleotides line up with TRBD1. Germline assignment: CDR1 SGHRS and CDR2 YFSETQ. J lost 4 bases, V lost 4 bases, and 4 bases had no gene match. The CDR3 loop spans 14 amino acids. CDR3 bases: TGCGCCAGCAGCCGGGGACAGGAGTACAATGAGCAGTTCTTC. The encoded protein is CASSRGQEYNEQFF. The whole variable domain, remainder taken from reference TRBV5-1 and TRBJ2-1, is KAGVTQTPRYLIKTRGQQVTLSCSPISGHRSVSWYQQTPGQGLQFLFEYFSETQRNKGNFPGRFSGRQFSNSRSEMNVSTLELGDSALYLCASSRGQEYNEQFFGPGTRLTVL.

Ten or more counts support this clonotype. The rearrangement joins TRBV7-6 to TRBJ2-3; 7 positions match TRBD1. The CDR3 contains 16 residues. The V gene's germline CDR1 is SGHVS and CDR2 FNYEAQ. The trim removed 5 bases at V and 3 bases at J, leaving 11 bases unmatched. The CDR3 here is CASSPRFKTGTDTQYF. The CDR3, as DNA: TGTGCCAGCAGCCCCAGATTCAAGACAGGGACAGATACGCAGTATTTT.

The gene calls are TRBV9 and TRBJ2-2, with TRBD2 matching 7 bases. V was pared by 4 bases and J by 7 bases, with 13 bases of the junction left unmatched. CDR3 length equals 16 residues. Germline values: CDR1 SGDLS, CDR2 YYNGEE. The CDR3 nucleotides are TGTGCCAGCAGCCCTTGGTCGCTAGCGGAGAACGGGGAGCTGTTTTTT. Its protein product is CASSPWSLAENGELFF.

A note on this clonotype: A much larger clone sits a single nucleotide away, making a read error possible. This chain joins TRBV2 and TRBJ2-1; 7 bases fit TRBD1. Looked up from germline, CDR1 is SNHLY and CDR2 is FYNNEI. V was pared by 5 bases and J by 7 bases, with 14 bases of the junction left unmatched. The CDR3 is made up of 16 amino acids. CDR3 DNA: TGTGCCAGCAGTAATCCGACAGGGATTGTTACGAATGAGCAGTTCTTC. Translation: CASSNPTGIVTNEQFF.

This clonotype appeared a few times. The V and J genes are TRBV28 and TRBJ2-3; weak D call: TRBD1 (6 bases). The germline CDR1 and CDR2 sequences are MDHEN and SYDVKM. V lost 6 bases to trimming and J lost 5 bases, with 15 bases between them. The CDR3 contains 14 residues. DNA of the CDR3: TGTGCCAGCAGCCCTACCACAGGGTTAGATACGCAGTATTTT. It specifies CASSPTTGLDTQYF.

The table lists this clonotype with many counts. The chain carries TRBV28 and TRBJ2-7; D tentatively fits TRBD1 or TRBD2 (5 bases each). The CDR3 is 14 residues long. Germline V CDR1 and CDR2: MDHEN, SYDVKM. V was clipped by 5 bases and J by 6 bases, with 17 bases between them. The CDR3 DNA follows: TGTGCCAGCAGTGGGACGGATCGCCCTCGCGAGCAGTACTTC. Translating it yields CASSGTDRPREQYF.

This rearrangement joins TRBV20-1 to TRBJ2-2, with TRBD1 matching over 7 bases. The length of the CDR3 is 14 residues. Looked up from germline, CDR1 is DFQATT and CDR2 is SNEGSKA (reference sequence). V dropped 6 bases and J dropped 6; count of bases not matched to a gene: 10. CDR3 sequence: CSADRDSFPGELFF. CDR3 coding DNA: TGCAGTGCGGACCGGGACAGCTTCCCCGGGGAGCTGTTTTTT.

This clonotype was seen many times. The genes are TRBV28 and TRBJ1-5, with 9 nucleotides matching TRBD1. The trim removed 3 bases at V and 4 bases at J, leaving 4 bases unmatched. Germline CDR1 MDHEN, CDR2 SYDVKM. The CDR3 length is 15 residues. The DNA of the CDR3 is TGTGCCAGCAGTTTCGGACAGGGGTGGAATCAGCCCCAGCATTTT. Protein: CASSFGQGWNQPQHF.

This chain links TRBV7-6 with TRBJ2-3; possibly TRBD1 or TRBD2 for D (5 bases each). Gene TRBJ2-5 matches the end of the DNA better, so the J call may be wrong. CDR3 length equals 15 residues. From germline, CDR1 is SGHVS and CDR2 FNYEAQ. The CDR3 here is CASSPEGSLGGTQYF. The DNA of the CDR3 is TGTGCCAGCAGCCCCGAGGGATCCCTTGGGGGGACCCAGTACTTC.

The V and J genes are TRBV20-1 and TRBJ2-7; D is tentatively TRBD1 or TRBD2 (6 bases each). The ends were cut back, 5 bases at V and 1 base at J, with 21 bases in the middle. There are 16 residues in the CDR3. CDR1 and CDR2 (germline): DFQATT, SNEGSKA (reference sequence). The CDR3 protein is CSAGGYDRFLSYEQYF. The DNA for the CDR3 is TGCAGTGCTGGGGGGTACGACAGGTTCCTTTCCTACGAGCAGTACTTC.